This T cell receptor beta chain emerged from a study of blood T cell repertoires in COVID-19. Study in general: Samples came from the United States, Italy and Spain, spanning acute and convalescent COVID-19. Nucleic acid was either cDNA or gDNA, and it came from T cells, B-cell-depleted T cells, or PBMCs.

In the original analysis: Scientists estimated how many nucleated cells there were by amplifying reference gene primers. The data were produced by immunoSEQ multiplex PCR, yet TCRdb's version contains in-frame clones alone and is incomplete. V and J calls plus clone size are reproduced from that table; the DNA served to infer D and trimming. The data hold 200,000 to 250,000 clones, with roughly 79% observed a single time. Recruits, aged about 18 to 90 years, lived in 25 or so US areas. Trimming stripped 0 bases from V and 8 bases from J, with 9 bases between. The CDR3 sequence is 13 residues long. Looked up from germline, CDR1 is SGHRS and CDR2 is YFSETQ.

The chain combines TRBV5-1 with TRBJ2-1; possible D gene TRBD2, 5 bases. The origin of this receptor is a man aged 40-50 years who had recovered from COVID-19. Sequenced material: PBMCs or T cells enriched from blood (not recorded which). The CDR3 loop reads CASSLAEGHEQFF. CDR3 coding DNA: TGCGCCAGCAGCTTGGCCGAGGGCCATGAGCAGTTCTTC.